This TCR beta chain was profiled in a study of CXCR3-negative and CXCR3-positive naive CD8 T cells. Findings and caveats of the study: Whereas memory cells differed, naive CXCR3-negative and CXCR3-positive cells shared similar TRBV-TRBJ usage. Researchers report that CXCR3-positive naive cells carry more hydrophobic TRB CDR3s than CXCR3-negative naive cells.

UMI-tagged TRB cDNA libraries were built via 5' RACE. Following a re-call of the 5' RACE reads, TCRdb has one entry per CDR3 protein and lacks DNA. This table holds about 6,700 distinct CDR3 sequences. About this clonotype itself: Its specificity is not known.

CD45RO-CCR7+CD27+CD95- expression identified naive CD8+ T cells. The CDR3 length is 15 residues. Germline values: CDR1 SQVTM, CDR2 ANQGSEA. This chain connects TRBV29-1 to TRBJ2-3; TCRdb outputs TRBD1, but without DNA this stays unchecked. This TCR was recovered from a human donor in good health. Some clones in this sample may be carry-over from other donors' samples. The sequenced material came from naive CXCR3+ CD8+ T cells from blood. As to subset: CD45RO-CCR7+CD27+CD95- naive CD8+ T cells expressing CXCR3 (TNR3+). The chain's CDR3 is CSVNGQGISTDTQYF.